This T cell receptor beta chain was captured in a study of regulatory T cells in long-lasting Graves disease. The junction had 2 bases not matched to a gene; V was cut back by 4 bases and J by 2 bases. Germline-derived CDR1 and CDR2 are MNHNS and SASEGT. This CDR3 has 15 amino acids. This clonotype has ten or more counts. The sample's time point: newly diagnosed GD, antithyroid drugs for less than 3 months. From RNA extracted from PBMCs, the TCR library was made. With iRepertoire HTBI primers and Arm-PCR of CDR3 regions, TCR beta libraries were built. MiXCR was run by TCRdb on the multiplex PCR reads, yielding one entry per CDR3 protein. Of hundreds of thousands of distinct CDR3 sequences in the sample, approximately 12% were seen once. These records were also assigned to another study, of T cells in Graves' hyperthyroidism and ophthalmopathy.

The sequence came from a young woman with Graves disease. The rearrangement links TRBV6-1 to TRBJ2-3, with TRBD2 matching 11 bases. This specimen was peripheral blood mononuclear cells (PBMCs), taken at new diagnosis, from a patient treated with antithyroid drugs. CDR3: CASSGLAGFTDTQYF. As DNA, the CDR3 is TGTGCCAGCAGTGGACTAGCGGGATTCACAGATACGCAGTATTTT.